This T cell receptor (beta chain) was obtained from a study of cytomegalovirus exposure and HLA in healthy donors. Study-wide context: In a later analysis, the 120 or so validation repertoires were reported to have used the same platform as the roughly 610 first-cohort repertoires. Study findings and constraints: Later, an analysis found that TCR clusters from the first cohort tended to co-occur in the 90 to 150 validation repertoires.

About this clone itself: The target antigen is unknown.

The donors were members of the validation cohort, which comprised 120 subjects and was separate from the first cohort of roughly 700 subjects. The CDR3 totals 11 residues. V shed 8 bases, J shed 12 bases, and the junction held 9 bases outside the gene matches. Germline-derived CDR1 and CDR2 are SEHNR and FQNEAQ (reference sequence). The method was immunoSEQ multiplex PCR; TCRdb's version includes in-frame clones alone and lacks a portion of them. The sample yields 100,000 or so clones, around 87% seen once. The chain is built from TRBV7-9 and TRBJ1-2; 7 bases line up with TRBD1. The sample comprised PBMCs. The sequence derives from a woman aged 18-30 years in good health and CMV-seropositive. Here the CDR3 DNA reads TGTGCCAGCGGGGTAACAGGGGAGGACACCTTC. It specifies CASGVTGEDTF.